A single sample gave rise to the 5 T cell receptor beta chains below, sequenced in a study of blood T cell repertoires in COVID-19. Clones were read by immunoSEQ multiplex PCR, and TCRdb kept only the in-frame ones, dropping some. The profile shows 350,000 or so clones, roughly 86% of them singletons. Sequenced sample: PBMCs or T cells enriched from blood (not recorded which). These receptors originate from a woman under 40 who had been exposed to COVID-19.

Of note for this clone: Other DNA variants within this sample encode the same CDR3. The chain couples TRBV2 to TRBJ2-5; 8 bases are a match to TRBD1. After removal of 6 bases from V and 5 bases from J, the junction contained 2 bases not matched to a gene. From germline, CDR1 is SNHLY and CDR2 FYNNEI. The CDR3 consists of 12 residues. CDR3 bases: TGTGCCAGCAGAGACAGGGGTGAGACCCAGTACTTC. Amino acid sequence: CASRDRGETQYF.

The CDR3 loop is CASSFLSYEQYF. DNA for the CDR3: TGTGCCAGCAGCTTTCTGTCCTACGAGCAGTACTTC. The rearrangement joins TRBV11-1 to TRBJ2-7; D gene unclear. Trimming removed 3 bases at V and 1 base at J, with 4 bases between. The CDR3 has 12 amino acids. Per the germline V gene, CDR1 is SGHAT and CDR2 is FQDESV (reference sequence).

The chain uses TRBV19 and TRBJ1-5; no firm D call. The CDR3 contains 15 residues. Germline-derived CDR1 and CDR2 are LNHDA and SQIVND (reference sequence). With 6 bases removed from V and 6 bases from J, the gap between germline ends came to 18 bases. The CDR3 DNA reads as TGTGCCAGTAGCTCCCCGCGGTTCTTGGGTCAGCCCCAGCATTTT. Its translation: CASSSPRFLGQPQHF.

This clone was seen once. V is TRBV24-1 and J is TRBJ1-3; no clear D. Germline CDR1 is KGHDR and CDR2 is SFDVKD. This CDR3 spans 14 amino acids. Trimming cost V 2 bases and J 4 bases, with 8 bases left between them. The CDR3 reads CATSDSTRGNTIYF. The CDR3 DNA sequence: TGTGCCACCAGTGATTCCACGCGGGGAAACACCATATATTTT.

J is TRBJ2-1 and V is TRBV24-1, with D unclear. The CDR3 consists of 15 residues. Per germline, CDR1 KGHDR and CDR2 SFDVKD. V dropped 5 bases and J dropped 3 bases, with 13 bases sitting between them. The CDR3 nucleotides are TGTGCCACCAGTGGGGCAAAGTCCATCTACAATGAGCAGTTCTTC. Amino acid sequence: CATSGAKSIYNEQFF.